What follows are 21 T cell receptor beta chains derived from one specimen sequenced in a study of beta chain features in type 1 diabetes. Expressed TCRB transcripts were sequenced, since all the RNA that had been isolated was reverse transcribed. TCRdb's table, derived via immunoSEQ multiplex PCR, lists solely in-frame clones and lacks some. The sample includes under 300,000 clones, 7.5% to 9.5% of them seen just once. The sequenced sample was central memory CD4+ T cells from blood. The receptors derive from a woman in her late teens or twenties in good health.

The gene calls are TRBV11-1 and TRBJ1-1, with unresolved D. Trimming removed 3 bases at V and 1 base at J, with 9 bases between. Germline V gene lookup returns CDR1 SGHAT and CDR2 FQDESV (reference sequence). The CDR3 contains 14 residues. The DNA for the CDR3 is TGTGCCAGCAGCTTCCAAGGAGGGAACACTGAAGCTTTCTTT. Its translation: CASSFQGGNTEAFF.

This chain uses TRBV19 with TRBJ1-4; D may be TRBD1 (6 bases). Germline CDR1 LNHDA, CDR2 SQIVND (reference sequence). V was cut by 3 bases and J by 2 bases, with 10 bases left in between. CDR3 length: 15 amino acids. CDR3 protein: CASSIMRGTNEKLFF. Written as DNA, the CDR3 is TGTGCCAGTAGTATCATGAGGGGGACTAATGAAAAACTGTTTTTT.

The chain recombines TRBV20-1 with TRBJ1-2, with D possibly being TRBD1 (5 bases). Germline CDR1 is DFQATT and CDR2 is SNEGSKA (reference sequence). Trimming pared 6 bases from V and 5 bases from J, leaving 7 bases between. The CDR3 length is 10 residues. The CDR3 sequence is CSARQYGYTF. The CDR3 DNA is TGCAGTGCACGACAGTATGGCTACACCTTC.

This clone was observed a handful of times. Being one base from a much bigger clone, this may be a read error. The rearrangement joins TRBV6-1 to TRBJ2-6; the D is unclear. CDR1 and CDR2 from the germline V gene are MNHNS and SASEGT. The CDR3 totals 13 residues. V gave up 7 bases and J gave up 0 bases, with 4 bases separating them. The CDR3 nucleotides read TGTGCCAGCACCATCTCTGGGGCCAACGTCCTGACTTTC. Protein product: CASTISGANVLTF.

The genes are TRBV27 and TRBJ2-5; D uncertain. V lost 8 bases to trimming and J lost 5 bases, with 12 bases between them. Looked up from germline, CDR1 is MNHEY and CDR2 is SMNVEV (reference sequence). The CDR3 totals 12 residues. The CDR3 spells CASADPYETQYF. In DNA, the CDR3 is TGTGCCAGCGCGGATCCATACGAGACCCAGTACTTC.

This clone occurred many times. J is TRBJ2-7 and V is TRBV2; perhaps TRBD1 as D (6 bases). The CDR3 runs to 15 residues. V lost 1 base to trimming and J lost 1 base, with 11 bases between them. Germline CDR1 SNHLY, CDR2 FYNNEI. The CDR3 loop reads CASSEGWDTSYEQYF. DNA of the CDR3: TGTGCCAGCAGTGAAGGCTGGGACACTTCCTACGAGCAGTACTTC.

Only a few counts were recorded for this clone. This rearrangement joins TRBV7-9 to TRBJ2-3; D possibly corresponds to TRBD2 (6 bases). V lost 6 bases to trimming and J lost 7 bases, with 11 bases between them. This CDR3 region has 12 residues. Germline values: CDR1 SEHNR, CDR2 FQNEAQ (reference sequence). As DNA, the CDR3 is TGTGCCAGCAGTCCAGGGACTTATACGCAGTATTTT. Translation gives CASSPGTYTQYF.

This sequence joins TRBV7-7 and TRBJ2-1; TRBD1 agrees at 10 bases. Germline V gene sequence: CDR1 SSHAT, CDR2 FNYEAQ (reference sequence). The CDR3 contains 14 residues. The CDR3 sequence: CASARDRGSNEQFF. Written as DNA, the CDR3 is TGTGCTTCCGCGAGGGACAGGGGTTCCAATGAGCAGTTCTTC.

The chain combines TRBV27 with TRBJ1-5; D possibly corresponds to TRBD1 (6 bases). The CDR3 consists of 17 residues. Germline V gene sequence: CDR1 MNHEY, CDR2 SMNVEV (reference sequence). Trimming took off 1 base at V and 0 bases at J, with 13 bases between the two ends. In nucleotides, the CDR3 is TGTGCCAGCAGTTTATGGGGGGCGCTGAATAGCAATCAGCCCCAGCATTTT. It codes for CASSLWGALNSNQPQHF.

The rearrangement joins TRBV27 to TRBJ1-4; TRBD1 matches at 7 bases. Germline lookup yields CDR1 MNHEY and CDR2 SMNVEV (reference sequence). V lost 5 bases to trimming and J lost 5 bases; unmatched junction nucleotides: 8. The CDR3 has 15 amino acids. The CDR3 sequence is CASSPRQGPNEKLFF. DNA of the CDR3: TGTGCCAGCAGTCCTCGACAGGGCCCAAATGAAAAACTGTTTTTT.

This clone was seen a handful of times. The V and J genes are TRBV29-1 and TRBJ1-2; 8 bases are a match to TRBD1. The CDR3 is made up of 13 amino acids. V lost 7 bases to trimming and J lost 6 bases; unmatched junction nucleotides: 10. Germline lookup yields CDR1 SQVTM and CDR2 ANQGSEA. The CDR3 DNA sequence: TGCAGCGCGCAGGGGGCGCTGGCTAATGGCTACACCTTC. Amino acids: CSAQGALANGYTF.

The CDR3 spells CASRGEGTDTQYF. The CDR3 DNA reads TGTGCCAGCAGAGGGGAGGGCACAGATACGCAGTATTTT. The V call is TRBV9, the J call TRBJ2-3; D may be TRBD2 (6 bases). The CDR3 has 13 residues. Germline CDR1 is SGDLS and CDR2 is YYNGEE. Trimming pared 5 bases from V and 1 base from J, leaving 8 bases between. Full variable domain (rest looked up from reference TRBV9 and TRBJ2-3): DSGVTQTPKHLITATGQRVTLRCSPRSGDLSVYWYQQSLDQGLQFLIQYYNGEERAKGNILERFSAQQFPDLHSELNLSSLELGDSALYFCASRGEGTDTQYFGPGTRLTVL.

The chain recombines TRBV2 with TRBJ2-1; D gene ambiguous. V shed 6 bases and J shed 9 bases, with 12 bases lying between them. Germline CDR1 is SNHLY and CDR2 is FYNNEI. The CDR3 length is 12 residues. CDR3 in amino acids: CASRSGQSEQFF. The DNA for the CDR3 is TGTGCCAGCAGATCGGGTCAGAGTGAGCAGTTCTTC. Using reference TRBV2 and TRBJ2-1 for the parts outside the CDR3, the full variable domain is EPEVTQTPSHQVTQMGQEVILRCVPISNHLYFYWYRQILGQKVEFLVSFYNNEISEKSEIFDDQFSVERPDGSNFTLKIRSTKLEDSAMYFCASRSGQSEQFFGPGTRLTVL.

The chain employs TRBV14 and TRBJ2-1, with TRBD1 identical over 8 bases. The CDR3 totals 16 residues. V shed 5 bases and J 2 bases; nucleotides not matched to a gene: 8. Germline assignment: CDR1 SGHDN and CDR2 FVKESK. CDR3 residues: CASSFYRGNTYNEQFF. CDR3 DNA: TGTGCCAGCAGCTTTTACAGGGGGAACACCTACAATGAGCAGTTCTTC.

V is TRBV2 and J is TRBJ2-7; the D is unclear. With 7 bases removed from V and 1 base from J, the gap between germline ends came to 11 bases. This CDR3 has 13 amino acids. CDR1 and CDR2 from the germline V gene are SNHLY and FYNNEI. Here the CDR3 DNA reads TGTGCCAGCACGGCTGGCTCTTCCTACGAGCAGTACGTC. Its translation: CASTAGSSYEQYV.

The genes are TRBV4-3 and TRBJ2-5, with TRBD1 identical over 9 bases. After removal of 0 bases from V and 11 bases from J, the junction contained 7 bases not matched to a gene. CDR1 and CDR2 (germline): LGHNA, YSLEER. CDR3 length equals 14 residues. CDR3 protein: CASSQDPGQGKQYF. CDR3 DNA: TGCGCCAGCAGCCAAGATCCGGGACAGGGAAAGCAGTACTTC.

The sample holds many counts of this clone. This chain links TRBV20-1 with TRBJ2-1; no clear D. Germline assignment: CDR1 DFQATT and CDR2 SNEGSKA (reference sequence). This CDR3 is 10 amino acids long. The germline V and J ends were trimmed by 5 bases and 7 bases, with 6 bases remaining between them. The chain's CDR3 is CSALRNEQFF. CDR3 DNA: TGCAGTGCTCTCCGGAATGAGCAGTTCTTC.

The chain is built from TRBV7-9 and TRBJ1-1; D ambiguous. Germline CDR1 is SEHNR and CDR2 is FQNEAQ (reference sequence). Trimming took off 1 base at V and 10 bases at J, with 16 bases between the two ends. This CDR3 is built from 14 residues. In DNA, the CDR3 is TGTGCCAGCAGCTTAGACCGGACCGGAGACGGAGCTTTCTTT. Protein: CASSLDRTGDGAFF.

This chain uses TRBV7-2 with TRBJ2-1; D call uncertain. Per germline, CDR1 SGHTA and CDR2 FQGNSA. V was shortened by 5 bases and J by 6 bases, with 20 bases between the two germline ends. This CDR3 is 16 amino acids long. CDR3 nucleotides: TGTGCCAGCAGCGCCCGAGGCTCCATGTTAGTCAATGAGCAGTTCTTC. It specifies CASSARGSMLVNEQFF.

This clone has a handful of counts. V usage is TRBV7-9 and J usage is TRBJ2-3; D is undetermined. The germline CDR1 and CDR2 sequences are SEHNR and FQNEAQ (reference sequence). The CDR3 loop spans 14 amino acids. Trimming removed 1 base at V and 1 base at J, with 6 bases between. The CDR3 here is CASSLGWGTDTQYF. CDR3 DNA sequence: TGTGCCAGCAGCTTAGGGTGGGGCACAGATACGCAGTATTTT.

The chain recombines TRBV7-3 with TRBJ1-1, with TRBD1 matching over 8 bases. The CDR3 runs 14 residues. The ends lost 3 bases at V and 4 bases at J; junction bases unmatched: 4. The V gene's germline CDR1 is SGHTA and CDR2 FQGTGA. The CDR3 sequence: CASSFDRGSTEAFF. The CDR3 DNA sequence: TGTGCCAGCAGCTTTGACAGGGGCAGCACTGAAGCTTTCTTT.